This T cell receptor (beta chain) originates from a study of blood T cell repertoires in COVID-19. Study-wide background: Samples came from the United States, Italy and Spain, spanning acute and convalescent COVID-19. T cells, B-cell-depleted T cells, or PBMCs supplied cDNA or gDNA.

V was shortened by 7 bases and J by 0 bases, with 12 bases between the two germline ends. This CDR3 has 14 residues. Germline CDR1 and CDR2: MNHEY and SVGAGI. Per the original methods: Amplification of reference gene primers was used by the study to estimate nucleated cell counts. TCRdb keeps only in-frame clones here, not all; method: immunoSEQ multiplex PCR. V and J calls and clone size are copied from that table; D and trimming were computed from the DNA. The table records around 94,000 clones, over 65% of them present only once. Input material: peripheral blood. This chain connects TRBV6-5 to TRBJ1-1, with D unclear. This clonotype was sampled from a human donor in a cohort sampled during active COVID-19. CDR3 amino acids: CASTRGWMNTEAFF. CDR3 DNA sequence: TGTGCCAGCACGCGGGGATGGATGAACACTGAAGCTTTCTTT.